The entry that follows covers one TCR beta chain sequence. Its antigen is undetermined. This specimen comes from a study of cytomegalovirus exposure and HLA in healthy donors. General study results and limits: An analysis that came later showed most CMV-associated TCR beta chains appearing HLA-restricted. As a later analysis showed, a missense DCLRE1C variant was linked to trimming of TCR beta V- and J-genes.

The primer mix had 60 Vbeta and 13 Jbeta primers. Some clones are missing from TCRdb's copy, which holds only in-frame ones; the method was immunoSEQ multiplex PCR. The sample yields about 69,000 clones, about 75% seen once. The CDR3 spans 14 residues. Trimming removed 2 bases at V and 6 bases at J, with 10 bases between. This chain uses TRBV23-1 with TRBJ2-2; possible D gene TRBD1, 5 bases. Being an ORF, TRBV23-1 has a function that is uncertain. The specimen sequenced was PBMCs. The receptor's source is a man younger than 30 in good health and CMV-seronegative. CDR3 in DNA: TGCGCCAGCAGTCAAGGGGCGTATGCCGGGGAGCTGTTTTTT. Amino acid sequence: CASSQGAYAGELFF.